Below are 29 T cell receptor beta chains sequenced from a single sample in a study of blood T cell repertoires in COVID-19. Repertoires were generated with immunoSEQ multiplex PCR, while TCRdb's copy carries only in-frame clones and drops some. The data hold about 160,000 clones, with around 77% observed a single time. What was sequenced was peripheral blood. Every receptor here comes from a man between 65 and 85 years old with acute or convalescent COVID-19.

This clone was observed a few times. The chain couples TRBV6-2 or TRBV6-3 to TRBJ1-5; 8 positions agree with TRBD1. Germline V gives CDR1 MNHEY, CDR2 SVGEGT. This CDR3 has 17 amino acids. V trimming: 0 bases; J trimming: 0 bases; junction bases outside the gene matches: 4. The CDR3, as DNA: TGTGCCAGCAGTTACTCGACAGGGGCATATAGCAATCAGCCCCAGCATTTT. It translates to CASSYSTGAYSNQPQHF.

The chain joins TRBV7-2 to TRBJ2-2; 9 bases align to TRBD1. CDR3 length: 16 residues. Per the germline V gene, CDR1 is SGHTA and CDR2 is FQGNSA. V lost 2 bases, J lost 6 bases, and 7 bases stayed unmatched. The CDR3 DNA sequence: TGTGCCAGCAGCTTATTTGGGACAGGGATGGCCGGGGAGCTGTTTTTT. It specifies CASSLFGTGMAGELFF. Together with reference TRBV7-2 and TRBJ2-2, the CDR3 gives the full variable domain: GAGVSQSPSNKVTEKGKDVELRCDPISGHTALYWYRQSLGQGLEFLIYFQGNSAPDKSGLPSDRFSAERTGGSVSTLTIQRTQQEDSAVYLCASSLFGTGMAGELFFGEGSRLTVL.

This chain uses TRBV27 with TRBJ2-2; 8 nucleotides match TRBD1. This CDR3 has 16 residues. Germline V gene data show CDR1 as MNHEY and CDR2 as SMNVEV (reference sequence). The V gene end was trimmed by 4 bases and the J gene end by 1 base; junction bases not matched to a gene: 5. The CDR3 sequence: CASSSSGTGNTGELFF. The CDR3 DNA reads TGTGCCAGCAGTTCCTCCGGGACAGGGAACACCGGGGAGCTGTTTTTT.

This clone turned up a few times. The chain joins TRBV6-6 to TRBJ1-4; D call uncertain. Germline CDR1 is MNHNY and CDR2 is SVGAGI (reference sequence). The V end lost 8 bases, the J end lost 7 bases, and 11 bases lay between the germline ends. The CDR3 sequence is 12 residues long. CDR3: CASGEGFEKLFF. The CDR3 DNA is TGTGCCAGCGGGGAGGGTTTTGAAAAACTGTTTTTT.

Many counts were recorded for this clone. This rearrangement joins TRBV15 to TRBJ1-1, with 7 bases that match TRBD1. With V trimmed by 5 bases and J by 3 bases, 6 bases remained unmatched. The germline V gene encodes CDR1 LNHNV and CDR2 YYDKDF (reference sequence). This CDR3 has 14 amino acids. CDR3 region: CATSDPTGDTEAFF. The DNA for the CDR3 is TGTGCCACCAGCGACCCAACAGGGGACACTGAAGCTTTCTTT.

V usage is TRBV10-3 and J usage is TRBJ1-1; D is ambiguous. CDR1 and CDR2 (germline): ENHRY, SYGVKD. The CDR3 runs 16 residues. Trimming took 3 bases from V and 0 from J, leaving 14 bases between them. The CDR3 reads CAISDPLRGMNTEAFF. DNA for the CDR3: TGTGCCATCAGTGATCCTTTACGAGGAATGAACACTGAAGCTTTCTTT.

The chain recombines TRBV27 with TRBJ2-2; D might be TRBD1 (5 bases). The ends were cut back, 4 bases at V and 3 bases at J, with 9 bases in the middle. From germline, CDR1 is MNHEY and CDR2 SMNVEV (reference sequence). There are 14 residues in the CDR3. CDR3 sequence: CASSSQVDTGELFF. The CDR3 DNA is TGTGCCAGCAGTTCACAGGTGGACACCGGGGAGCTGTTTTTT.

This rearrangement joins TRBV5-4 to TRBJ1-2; D is perhaps TRBD1 (5 bases). V lost 6 bases to trimming and J lost 1 base, with 16 bases between them. Germline lookup yields CDR1 SGHNT and CDR2 YYREEE (reference sequence). CDR3 size: 15 residues. CDR3 sequence (DNA): TGTGCCAGCATCAACGGTGGGGGGAATAACTATGGCTACACCTTC. Its protein product is CASINGGGNNYGYTF.

Only one count was recorded for this clone. The chain links TRBV24-1 to TRBJ2-5, with D possibly TRBD2 on 5 matching bases. The germline gives CDR1 KGHDR, CDR2 SFDVKD. The CDR3 has 14 residues. Trimming pared 4 bases from V and 1 base from J, leaving 9 bases between. This CDR3 reads CATSDGGLQETQYF. The CDR3 region has the DNA TGTGCCACCAGTGACGGAGGACTCCAAGAGACCCAGTACTTC.

The genes are TRBV19 and TRBJ1-5, with D possibly matching TRBD1 (5 bases). The CDR3 length is 15 residues. V shed 1 base and J shed 6 bases, with 13 bases lying between them. Germline V gene lookup returns CDR1 LNHDA and CDR2 SQIVND (reference sequence). CDR3 nucleotide sequence: TGTGCCAGTAGTATAGTTGGGCAGGGAAGTCAGCCCCAGCATTTT. Translated, it gives CASSIVGQGSQPQHF.

The chain joins TRBV27 to TRBJ2-2; the D gene is possibly TRBD2 (6 bases). Trimming removed 3 bases from V and 1 base from J, with 9 bases in between. CDR3 length equals 15 residues. Germline V lookup: CDR1 MNHEY, CDR2 SMNVEV (reference sequence). The CDR3 nucleotides read TGTGCCAGCAGTTTTTGGAGGGGGAACACCGGGGAGCTGTTTTTT. It specifies CASSFWRGNTGELFF.

The V and J genes are TRBV9 and TRBJ2-3, with 14 bases aligning to TRBD2. CDR3 length equals 16 residues. V shed 0 bases and J 5 bases; nucleotides not matched to a gene: 2. CDR1 is SGDLS, CDR2 YYNGEE, per germline. The DNA for the CDR3 is TGTGCCAGCAGCGTAGGACTAGCGGGGGGGATAGATACGCAGTATTTT. Its translation is CASSVGLAGGIDTQYF.

The rearrangement uses TRBV5-1 and TRBJ2-1; 7 bases map to TRBD2. The CDR3 totals 17 residues. The V and J ends lost 4 bases and 7 bases, in that order; junction bases with no gene match: 17. Germline V gene lookup returns CDR1 SGHRS and CDR2 YFSETQ. The CDR3: CASSGRLGAGDVNEQFF. In DNA, the CDR3 is TGCGCCAGCAGCGGACGTCTGGGTGCGGGAGACGTTAATGAGCAGTTCTTC.

The rearrangement links TRBV18 to TRBJ2-7; possible D gene TRBD2, 6 bases. CDR1 and CDR2 (germline): KGHSH, LQKENI. V was pared by 3 bases and J by 2 bases, with 14 bases between. CDR3 length: 15 amino acids. The CDR3 sequence: CASSPRRGIAYEQYF. The DNA of the CDR3 is TGTGCCAGCTCACCTCGGCGGGGAATTGCCTACGAGCAGTACTTC.

The chain recombines TRBV10-3 with TRBJ1-1; TRBD1 matches at 7 bases. In germline, CDR1 is ENHRY, CDR2 SYGVKD. V gave up 3 bases and J gave up 5 bases; unmatched junction bases: 6. The CDR3 length is 14 residues. The CDR3 DNA reads TGTGCCATCAGTGACAGGGGGATGGAGACTGAAGCTTTCTTT. Translated, it gives CAISDRGMETEAFF.

The rearrangement links TRBV30 to TRBJ1-1, with TRBD1 matching over 8 bases. Looked up from germline, CDR1 is GTSNPN and CDR2 is SVGIG (reference sequence). CDR3 length: 15 amino acids. V was clipped by 0 bases and J by 1 base; unmatched bases: 4. This CDR3 is CAWSVPGQGNTEAFF. The CDR3 nucleotides are TGTGCCTGGAGTGTACCAGGACAGGGGAACACTGAAGCTTTCTTT.

The chain carries TRBV6-1 and TRBJ1-2, with unresolved D. The germline V gene encodes CDR1 MNHNS and CDR2 SASEGT. V lost 5 bases to trimming and J lost 4 bases, with 14 bases between them. The CDR3 consists of 14 residues. The CDR3 DNA reads TGTGCCAGCAGTTATGACGGAGTCGGCTATGGCTACACCTTC. Encoded protein: CASSYDGVGYGYTF.

The chain uses TRBV21-1 and TRBJ1-2; TRBD1 is taken as the D call from the table, unchecked against the DNA. TRBV21-1 is flagged as a pseudogene. CDR3 size: 16 residues. CDR3 in amino acids: CASSKDRLRANYGYTF. Here the CDR3 DNA reads TGTGCCAGCAGCAAAGACAGGTTAAGGGCTAACTATGGCTACACCTTC.

The gene calls are TRBV2 and TRBJ1-2; TRBD1 aligns across 9 bases. Trimming cost V 6 bases and J 6 bases; bases outside gene matches: 8. CDR1 is SNHLY and CDR2 is FYNNEI in the germline V gene. The length of the CDR3 is 14 residues. Here the CDR3 reads CASRSGTGLDGYTF. In DNA form, the CDR3 reads TGTGCCAGCAGATCCGGGACAGGGCTGGATGGCTACACCTTC.

This chain links TRBV20-1 with TRBJ2-1, with unresolved D. Trimming pared 3 bases from V and 0 bases from J, leaving 12 bases between. The CDR3 length is 15 residues. CDR1 is DFQATT and CDR2 is SNEGSKA in the germline V gene (reference sequence). CDR3 loop: CSASSLPVSYNEQFF. The DNA for the CDR3 is TGCAGTGCTAGTTCTCTTCCTGTCTCCTACAATGAGCAGTTCTTC.

V and J are TRBV3-1 (or the pseudogene TRBV3-2) and TRBJ2-4; D is perhaps TRBD2 (6 bases). Germline loops: CDR1 LGHDT, CDR2 YNNKEL (reference sequence). CDR3 size: 12 residues. V was shortened by 1 base and J by 12 bases, with 10 bases between the two germline ends. In DNA, the CDR3 is TGTGCCAGCAGCCAAGGGCTAGCGACTCAGTACTTC. Protein product: CASSQGLATQYF.

This chain uses TRBV3-1 (or the pseudogene TRBV3-2) with TRBJ2-1; 11 bases align to TRBD2. This CDR3 has 17 residues. Germline CDR1 is LGHDT and CDR2 is YNNKEL (reference sequence). J was trimmed by 3 bases and V by 6 bases; bases with no gene match: 10. The CDR3, as DNA: TGTGCCAGCAGTCTTTCGGGGACTAGCGGCCTCTACAATGAGCAGTTCTTC. Translation: CASSLSGTSGLYNEQFF.

This rearrangement joins TRBV19 to TRBJ2-5; TRBD1 matches at 9 bases. V lost 4 bases to trimming and J lost 5 bases; unmatched junction nucleotides: 5. CDR1 and CDR2 from the germline V gene are LNHDA and SQIVND (reference sequence). The CDR3 spans 14 residues. The CDR3 bases are TGTGCCAGTAGTACGGGACAGGGATGGGAGACCCAGTACTTC. Its protein product is CASSTGQGWETQYF.

The chain couples TRBV5-1 to TRBJ1-4, with D uncertain. Germline V gene sequence: CDR1 SGHRS, CDR2 YFSETQ. The V end was cut by 4 bases, the J end by 0 bases, with 10 bases between. The CDR3 contains 15 residues. In nucleotides, the CDR3 is TGCGCCAGCAGCCCGAGACTTGCAACTAATGAAAAACTGTTTTTT. Its protein product is CASSPRLATNEKLFF.

This sequence joins TRBV28 and TRBJ2-7; 7 bases agree with TRBD1. After removal of 6 bases from V and 4 bases from J, the junction contained 12 bases not matched to a gene. The germline gives CDR1 MDHEN, CDR2 SYDVKM. The CDR3 runs to 15 residues. CDR3 amino acids: CASSPGQDPRYEQYF. In DNA form, the CDR3 reads TGTGCCAGCAGCCCAGGACAGGATCCTCGGTACGAGCAGTACTTC.

This clone was seen only a few times. The CDR3 reads CSVLRTGSYNEQFF. CDR3 nucleotide sequence: TGCAGCGTTCTGCGGACAGGCTCCTACAATGAGCAGTTCTTC. The chain is built from TRBV29-1 and TRBJ2-1; 7 nucleotides line up with TRBD1. Per germline, CDR1 SQVTM and CDR2 ANQGSEA. V was pared by 5 bases and J by 0 bases, with 4 bases of the junction left unmatched. The CDR3 extends over 14 amino acids.

This chain uses TRBV6-5 with TRBJ1-2, with 7 positions matching TRBD1. The CDR3 contains 14 residues. V was clipped by 6 bases and J by 6 bases; unmatched bases: 10. Germline CDR1 and CDR2: MNHEY and SVGAGI. CDR3 sequence: CASRGSDRDHGYTF. CDR3 DNA sequence: TGTGCCAGCAGGGGATCCGACAGGGATCATGGCTACACCTTC.

The chain carries TRBV6-5 and TRBJ1-2; TRBD1 matches 10 bases. This CDR3 has 15 amino acids. The V and J ends lost 6 bases and 1 base, in that order; junction bases with no gene match: 5. Germline V CDR1 and CDR2: MNHEY, SVGAGI. As DNA, the CDR3 is TGTGCCAGCAGACTCCGGGACAGGGGTAACTATGGCTACACCTTC. Translation gives CASRLRDRGNYGYTF.

The V gene is TRBV2, the J gene TRBJ2-3, with D maybe TRBD2 (6 bases). Germline V gene lookup returns CDR1 SNHLY and CDR2 FYNNEI. V dropped 5 bases and J dropped 4 bases, with 13 bases sitting between them. The CDR3 is 14 amino acids. CDR3 sequence (DNA): TGTGCCAGCAGTAGACTAGAAATCGCAGATACGCAGTATTTT. Protein sequence: CASSRLEIADTQYF.